The next 31 T cell receptor beta chains were all read from a single sample in a study of blood T cell repertoires in COVID-19. Measured with immunoSEQ multiplex PCR; TCRdb has only the in-frame clones, and not every one. The sample includes 200,000 to 300,000 clones, 65% to 90% of them seen just once. The sample comprised peripheral blood. These receptors originate from a man aged 25 to 40 with active or convalescent COVID-19.

The rearrangement uses TRBV5-1 and TRBJ2-4, with D unclear. The ends were cut back, 4 bases at V and 5 bases at J, with 7 bases in the middle. This CDR3 spans 12 amino acids. The germline gives CDR1 SGHRS, CDR2 YFSETQ. The CDR3 sequence: CASSEGENIQYF. DNA for the CDR3: TGCGCCAGCAGCGAAGGAGAAAACATTCAGTACTTC.

The chain joins TRBV10-2 to TRBJ1-1; D unresolved. CDR3 length: 11 amino acids. The V gene's germline CDR1 is WSHSY and CDR2 SAAADI. Between the trimmed V and J ends, which lost 3 bases and 7 bases, there was a span of 6 bases. CDR3 sequence reads: CASSDSVEAFF. CDR3 coding DNA: TGCGCCAGCAGTGATTCTGTTGAAGCTTTCTTT.

This CDR3 is CASSPGQGYNEQFF. Written as DNA, the CDR3 is TGTGCCAGCAGCCCCGGACAAGGCTACAATGAGCAGTTCTTC. The V call is TRBV11-2, the J call TRBJ2-1; D is possibly TRBD1 (5 bases). The CDR3 loop spans 14 amino acids. Trimming cost V 5 bases and J 3 bases, with 11 bases left between them. Per the germline V gene, CDR1 is SGHAT and CDR2 is FQNNGV.

The chain has TRBV12-3 or TRBV12-4 and TRBJ1-2; a possible D gene is TRBD1 (5 bases). V was shortened by 6 bases and J by 3 bases, with 11 bases between the two germline ends. This CDR3 spans 13 amino acids. The CDR3 protein is CASRGDFYYGYTF. The DNA of the CDR3 is TGTGCCAGCAGGGGGGACTTCTACTATGGCTACACCTTC.

This clone came up a few times. V and J are TRBV4-1 and TRBJ2-5; TRBD2 agrees at 11 bases. The J segment lost 5 bases and the V segment lost 5 bases, leaving 7 bases of the junction unmatched. The CDR3 covers 15 residues. The V gene's germline CDR1 is MGHRA and CDR2 YSYEKL. CDR3 sequence reads: CASSGSGGAGETQYF. The DNA of the CDR3 is TGCGCCAGCAGCGGTAGCGGGGGGGCCGGTGAGACCCAGTACTTC.

J is TRBJ1-6 and V is TRBV27; D gene ambiguous. V was pared by 5 bases and J by 5 bases, with 16 bases between. This CDR3 region has 16 residues. The germline gives CDR1 MNHEY, CDR2 SMNVEV (reference sequence). CDR3 amino acids: CASSQNPRINNSPLHF. CDR3 DNA sequence: TGTGCCAGCAGTCAGAATCCCAGGATTAATAATTCACCCCTCCACTTT.

In the case of this clone: The same CDR3 arises from other DNA sequences in this sample as well. The rearrangement links TRBV4-3 to TRBJ2-7; 9 bases map to TRBD1. The CDR3 contains 15 residues. V was clipped by 3 bases and J by 1 base; unmatched bases: 4. In germline, CDR1 is LGHNA, CDR2 YSLEER. CDR3 protein: CASSHSGTGSYEQYF. The CDR3 DNA sequence: TGCGCCAGCAGCCATAGTGGGACAGGGTCCTACGAGCAGTACTTC.

The V and J genes are TRBV18 and TRBJ1-6; TRBD1 matches at 7 bases. Trimming took 2 bases from V and 10 from J; bases not matched to a gene: 11. Germline V gives CDR1 KGHSH, CDR2 LQKENI. This CDR3 contains 16 residues. The CDR3 loop is CASSPRWDSGRSPLHF. The CDR3 DNA sequence: TGTGCCAGCTCACCAAGATGGGACAGCGGGAGGTCACCCCTCCACTTT.

V and J are TRBV5-1 and TRBJ2-1; D is unclear. The CDR3 has 12 residues. CDR1 SGHRS and CDR2 YFSETQ come from the germline V gene. V was shortened by 0 bases and J by 10 bases, with 8 bases between the two germline ends. CDR3: CASSLDRHEQFF. For the CDR3, the DNA is TGCGCCAGCAGCTTGGATCGACACGAGCAGTTCTTC.

This chain joins TRBV10-2 and TRBJ2-2, with D tentatively TRBD2 (6 bases). With 4 bases removed from V and 7 bases from J, the gap between germline ends came to 13 bases. Germline assignment: CDR1 WSHSY and CDR2 SAAADI. The CDR3 runs 14 residues. The CDR3 is CASSAAGGNGELFF. The CDR3, as DNA: TGCGCCAGCAGTGCGGCAGGCGGGAACGGGGAGCTGTTTTTT.

This chain links TRBV4-3 with TRBJ2-1; tentative D call: TRBD2 (5 bases). The CDR3 spans 15 residues. V lost 0 bases and J lost 3, with 9 bases in between. Germline CDR1 LGHNA, CDR2 YSLEER. Here the CDR3 reads CASSQETGVYNEQFF. The CDR3 region has the DNA TGCGCCAGCAGCCAAGAAACCGGGGTCTACAATGAGCAGTTCTTC.

This clone was observed a handful of times. The chain links TRBV6-5 to TRBJ1-5, with D tentatively TRBD1 (5 bases). This CDR3 has 12 amino acids. Trimming left V 5 bases short and J 7 bases short, with 9 bases between. Per the germline V gene, CDR1 is MNHEY and CDR2 is SVGAGI. In nucleotides, the CDR3 is TGTGCCAGCAGTCAGGGTAGGCAGCCCCAGCATTTT. It specifies CASSQGRQPQHF.

The chain is built from TRBV9 and TRBJ1-3, with D uncertain. Per germline, CDR1 SGDLS and CDR2 YYNGEE. V lost 3 bases and J lost 0, with 7 bases in between. CDR3 length: 14 amino acids. The CDR3 bases are TGTGCCAGCAGCGAAGAGAGCTCTGGAAACACCATATATTTT. The encoded protein is CASSEESSGNTIYF. The complete variable domain, with remaining parts taken from reference TRBV9 and TRBJ1-3, reads DSGVTQTPKHLITATGQRVTLRCSPRSGDLSVYWYQQSLDQGLQFLIQYYNGEERAKGNILERFSAQQFPDLHSELNLSSLELGDSALYFCASSEESSGNTIYFGEGSWLTVV.

This CDR3 is CASSQDGLALDTQYF. The CDR3 DNA sequence: TGCGCCAGCAGCCAAGACGGACTAGCTTTAGATACGCAGTATTTT. V gene TRBV4-1 combines with J gene TRBJ2-3, with 8 nucleotides matching TRBD2. Unmatched junction bases numbered 4, after V lost 0 bases and J lost 5 bases. CDR1 and CDR2 from the germline V gene are MGHRA and YSYEKL. CDR3 size: 15 residues.

The J gene is TRBJ1-2, the V gene TRBV10-2; D uncertain. The CDR3 runs 13 residues. Between the trimmed V and J ends, which lost 1 base and 8 bases, there was a span of 11 bases. Germline loops: CDR1 WSHSY, CDR2 SAAADI. CDR3 nucleotide sequence: TGCGCCAGCAGTGAGTTTCCCGCGGGAGGCTACACCTTC. It codes for CASSEFPAGGYTF.

The chain carries TRBV5-4 and TRBJ2-5, with 14 bases fitting TRBD2. V gave up 4 bases and J gave up 0 bases; unmatched junction bases: 2. From germline, CDR1 is SGHNT and CDR2 YYREEE (reference sequence). The length of the CDR3 is 16 residues. CDR3 in amino acids: CASSRGLAGDQETQYF. The CDR3 DNA follows: TGTGCCAGCAGCCGGGGACTAGCGGGGGACCAAGAGACCCAGTACTTC.

This clone was observed a handful of times. The chain couples TRBV6-5 to TRBJ1-1; TRBD1 might be the D (5 bases). Germline values: CDR1 MNHEY, CDR2 SVGAGI. Trimming took 0 bases from V and 11 from J, leaving 16 bases between them. The CDR3 sequence is 14 residues long. CDR3 DNA sequence: TGTGCCAGCAGTTACTCGTCGGACAACGGTGAGGCTTTCTTT. It encodes CASSYSSDNGEAFF.

V gene TRBV14 combines with J gene TRBJ1-6, with a tentative D call TRBD1 (5 bases). V was shortened by 4 bases and J by 4 bases, with 11 bases between the two germline ends. The CDR3 is 15 residues long. CDR1 SGHDN and CDR2 FVKESK come from the germline V gene. The CDR3 loop reads CASSLQGGYNSPLHF. In DNA form, the CDR3 reads TGTGCCAGCAGCCTCCAGGGAGGGTATAATTCACCCCTCCACTTT.

This clone has more than one count but fewer than ten. The chain combines TRBV13 with TRBJ1-2; 9 bases are a match to TRBD1. CDR1 is PRHDT and CDR2 is FYEKMQ in the germline V gene (reference sequence). Trimming cost V 2 bases and J 5 bases; bases outside gene matches: 12. The CDR3 runs 17 residues. The CDR3 bases are TGTGCCAGCAGCTTAAGGGAGTTGCGGGACAGGGCATATGGCTACACCTTC. It codes for CASSLRELRDRAYGYTF.

The rearrangement joins TRBV6-5 to TRBJ1-1, with 10 bases identical to TRBD1. The V gene's germline CDR1 is MNHEY and CDR2 SVGAGI. The CDR3 has 14 residues. Trimming at V came to 6 bases and at J to 8 bases, leaving 9 bases not matched to a gene. The CDR3 region has the DNA TGTGCCAGCAGCATCGTCCGGGACAGGGGCGAAGCTTTCTTT. It encodes CASSIVRDRGEAFF.

This clone has a handful of counts. The chain is built from TRBV3-1 (or the pseudogene TRBV3-2) and TRBJ2-5; 7 bases are shared with TRBD1. J lost 5 bases, V lost 4 bases, and 4 bases had no gene match. In germline, CDR1 is LGHDT, CDR2 YNNKEL (reference sequence). This CDR3 region has 13 residues. CDR3 residues: CASSPGQWETQYF. CDR3 nucleotide sequence: TGTGCCAGCAGCCCGGGACAGTGGGAGACCCAGTACTTC.

The chain employs TRBV4-1 and TRBJ1-1; a possible D gene is TRBD1 (6 bases). Between the trimmed V and J ends, which lost 1 base and 2 bases, there was a span of 11 bases. Looked up from germline, CDR1 is MGHRA and CDR2 is YSYEKL. This CDR3 has 15 amino acids. Here the CDR3 DNA reads TGCGCCAGCAGCCAAGCAACAGGGATAAACACTGAAGCTTTCTTT. Protein sequence: CASSQATGINTEAFF.

This chain joins TRBV21-1 and TRBJ2-4; no DNA check was done on the table's D call, TRBD2. TRBV21-1 is recorded as a pseudogene. The CDR3 sequence is 17 residues long. CDR3 bases: TGTGCCAGCAGCAAAGGTTCTACGGGGTCGGGCAAAAACATTCAGTACTTC. This translates into CASSKGSTGSGKNIQYF.

The chain employs TRBV29-1 and TRBJ1-2; D possibly corresponds to TRBD1 (5 bases). The CDR3 contains 13 residues. Deletions cut 2 bases from V and 7 bases from J, with 14 bases between. CDR1 is SQVTM, CDR2 ANQGSEA, per germline. The CDR3 loop is CSVETGWGRGYTF. DNA for the CDR3: TGCAGCGTTGAAACAGGATGGGGTCGTGGCTACACCTTC.

CDR3 residues: CASSPLSSAGNNEQFF. In DNA, the CDR3 is TGTGCCAGCAGCCCACTCTCCTCTGCGGGCAACAATGAGCAGTTCTTC. The V and J genes are TRBV28 and TRBJ2-1; D might be TRBD2 (5 bases). Trimming left V 6 bases short and J 5 bases short, with 20 bases between. From germline, CDR1 is MDHEN and CDR2 SYDVKM. This CDR3 has 16 residues. Supplemented by reference TRBV28 and TRBJ2-1, the full variable domain reads DVKVTQSSRYLVKRTGEKVFLECVQDMDHENMFWYRQDPGLGLRLIYFSYDVKMKEKGDIPEGYSVSREKKERFSLILESASTNQTSMYLCASSPLSSAGNNEQFFGPGTRLTVL.

V is TRBV6-5 and J is TRBJ2-7, with 11 bases matching TRBD2. CDR1 and CDR2 (germline): MNHEY, SVGAGI. The CDR3 is 14 residues long. V lost 6 bases, J lost 5 bases, and 6 bases stayed unmatched. In DNA, the CDR3 is TGTGCCAGCAGCCTAGCGGGGGGTAGGAACGAGCAGTACTTC. This codes for CASSLAGGRNEQYF.

This clone was seen a few times. J is TRBJ1-4 and V is TRBV5-1; 9 bases align to TRBD1. The germline CDR1 and CDR2 sequences are SGHRS and YFSETQ. This CDR3 has 15 amino acids. The junction had 8 bases not matched to a gene; V was cut back by 5 bases and J by 6 bases. The DNA of the CDR3 is TGCGCCAGCAGAAACAGGGGGCGAGGTGATGAAAAACTGTTTTTT. Protein product: CASRNRGRGDEKLFF.

The V call is TRBV27, the J call TRBJ1-3, with 7 bases matching TRBD1. Germline CDR1 MNHEY, CDR2 SMNVEV (reference sequence). V lost 5 bases and J lost 0; bases outside the gene matches: 7. CDR3 length equals 16 residues. CDR3 sequence (DNA): TGTGCCAGCAGTCTCACACCAGGGGGCTCTGGAAACACCATATATTTT. Its protein product is CASSLTPGGSGNTIYF.

V usage is TRBV13 and J usage is TRBJ2-1; tentative D call: TRBD2 (7 bases). CDR3 length equals 20 residues. V dropped 8 bases and J dropped 7 bases, with 36 bases sitting between them. The V gene's germline CDR1 is PRHDT and CDR2 FYEKMQ (reference sequence). CDR3 protein: CASGGRDYSSSLIQTNEQFF. CDR3 in DNA: TGTGCCAGCGGGGGCCGGGACTACTCCTCGTCTTTAATACAAACAAATGAGCAGTTCTTC.

The rearrangement links TRBV15 to TRBJ2-5; TRBD2 matches 13 bases. The trim removed 1 base at V and 5 bases at J, leaving 7 bases unmatched. Looked up from germline, CDR1 is LNHNV and CDR2 is YYDKDF (reference sequence). CDR3 length: 17 amino acids. The CDR3 region is CATSRALTSGGAETQYF. The CDR3 DNA sequence: TGTGCCACCAGCAGAGCCCTAACTAGCGGGGGGGCCGAGACCCAGTACTTC. The full variable domain, with the rest looked up from reference TRBV15 and TRBJ2-5, is DAMVIQNPRYQVTQFGKPVTLSCSQTLNHNVMYWYQQKSSQAPKLLFHYYDKDFNNEADTPDNFQSRRPNTSFCFLDIRSPGLGDTAMYLCATSRALTSGGAETQYFGPGTRLLVL.

The chain is built from TRBV4-3 and TRBJ1-2, with D unclear. Trimming removed 4 bases at V and 4 bases at J, with 16 bases between. CDR3 length: 15 amino acids. Germline lookup yields CDR1 LGHNA and CDR2 YSLEER. The CDR3 loop is CASSPSEITGYGYTF. In nucleotides, the CDR3 is TGCGCCAGCAGCCCGTCAGAGATTACGGGCTATGGCTACACCTTC.